This entry lists 7 T cell receptor beta chains sequenced from one sample in a study of regulatory T cells in long-lasting Graves disease. iRepertoire HTBI primers and Arm-PCR of CDR3 regions built TCR beta libraries. Each CDR3 protein gets one entry after TCRdb re-called the multiplex PCR reads with MiXCR. The table shows about 400,000 distinct CDR3 sequences, with roughly 20% occurring only once. As to time point: persistent/refractory GD, antithyroid drugs over 5 years with positive TRAb. The TCR library used RNA extracted from PBMCs. Material: peripheral blood mononuclear cells (PBMCs), obtained when the disease was refractory, from a patient treated with antithyroid drugs. These TCRs come from a female donor with Graves disease.

The V call is TRBV10-3, the J call TRBJ2-7; TRBD1 matches at 10 bases. V lost 8 bases, J lost 2 bases, and 6 bases stayed unmatched. Germline V gene lookup returns CDR1 ENHRY and CDR2 SYGVKD. This CDR3 is 14 amino acids long. CDR3 region: CAIGGGTGAYEQYF. Written as DNA, the CDR3 is TGTGCCATCGGGGGGGGGACAGGGGCCTACGAGCAGTACTTC.

The CDR3 sequence: CASSRSGTVTDTQYF. The CDR3 nucleotides read TGTGCCAGCAGTCGATCGGGGACAGTCACAGATACGCAGTATTTT. This chain joins TRBV28 and TRBJ2-3; 7 nucleotides align to TRBD1. CDR1 and CDR2 (germline): MDHEN, SYDVKM. J gave up 2 bases and V 5 bases, and 7 bases lay outside the gene matches. The CDR3 is 15 residues long.

CDR3 in amino acids: CAWRHRNTEAFF. CDR3 DNA: TGTGCCTGGAGGCACAGGAACACTGAAGCTTTCTTT. The chain employs TRBV30 and TRBJ1-1; no firm D call. V dropped 3 bases and J dropped 1 base, with 6 bases sitting between them. The CDR3 extends over 12 amino acids. CDR1 is GTSNPN, CDR2 SVGIG, per germline (reference sequence).

This clonotype came up many times. The chain has TRBV6-1 and TRBJ1-2; D is perhaps TRBD1 (5 bases). CDR1 is MNHNS and CDR2 is SASEGT in the germline V gene. CDR3 size: 15 residues. The V and J ends lost 6 bases and 0 bases respectively, with 14 bases between them. The DNA of the CDR3 is TGTGCCAGCAGAAAACCGGGGGGGACTAACTATGGCTACACCTTC. Its translation: CASRKPGGTNYGYTF.

Ten or more counts support this clonotype. This chain uses TRBV5-6 with TRBJ2-5; a possible D gene is TRBD1 (5 bases). Germline V lookup: CDR1 SGHDT, CDR2 YYEEEE. V gave up 0 bases and J gave up 5 bases, with 20 bases separating them. This CDR3 spans 17 amino acids. CDR3: CASSLVPAGLLGETQYF. The CDR3 coding sequence is TGTGCCAGCAGCTTGGTTCCAGCAGGGTTATTAGGGGAGACCCAGTACTTC.

This clonotype occurred many times. The chain employs TRBV7-8 and TRBJ2-5; the D gene is possibly TRBD1 (5 bases). CDR1 and CDR2 from the germline V gene are SGHVS and FQNEAQ. This CDR3 region has 14 residues. V was cut by 3 bases and J by 4 bases, with 12 bases left in between. This chain's CDR3 is CASSLMGLRETQYF. CDR3 coding DNA: TGTGCCAGCAGCTTGATGGGGCTTCGAGAGACCCAGTACTTC.

In this sample, this clonotype turned up many times. The V call is TRBV11-2, the J call TRBJ2-7, with unresolved D. Trimming shortened V by 0 bases and J by 4 bases, and 7 bases separated the two germline ends. CDR3 length equals 13 residues. Germline CDR1 SGHAT, CDR2 FQNNGV. The CDR3 DNA reads TGTGCCAGCAGCTTAGAGTTCGGTTACGAGCAGTACTTC. This gives the protein CASSLEFGYEQYF.